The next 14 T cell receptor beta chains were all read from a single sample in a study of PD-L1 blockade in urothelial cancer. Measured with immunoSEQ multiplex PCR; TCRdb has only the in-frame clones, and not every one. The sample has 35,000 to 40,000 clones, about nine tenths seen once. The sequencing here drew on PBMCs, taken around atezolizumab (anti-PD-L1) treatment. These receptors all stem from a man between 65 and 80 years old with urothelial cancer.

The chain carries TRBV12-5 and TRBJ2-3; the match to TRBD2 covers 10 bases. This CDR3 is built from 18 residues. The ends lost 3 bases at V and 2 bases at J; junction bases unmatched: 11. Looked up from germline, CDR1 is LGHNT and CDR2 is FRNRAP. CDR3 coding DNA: TGTGCTAGTGGTTTCGGACTAGCGGTAATCCATCTCACAGATACGCAGTATTTT. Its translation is CASGFGLAVIHLTDTQYF.

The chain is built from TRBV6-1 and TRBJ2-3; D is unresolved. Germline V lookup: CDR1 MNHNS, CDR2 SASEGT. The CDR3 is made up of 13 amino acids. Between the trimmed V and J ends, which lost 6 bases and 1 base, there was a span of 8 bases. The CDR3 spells CASRVPGTDTQYF. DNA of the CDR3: TGTGCCAGCAGAGTACCGGGCACAGATACGCAGTATTTT.

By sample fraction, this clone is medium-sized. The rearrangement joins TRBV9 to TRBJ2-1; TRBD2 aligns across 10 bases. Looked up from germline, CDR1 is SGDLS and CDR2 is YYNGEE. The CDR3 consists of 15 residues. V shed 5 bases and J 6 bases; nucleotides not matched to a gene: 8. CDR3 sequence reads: CASSELAGFSNEQFF. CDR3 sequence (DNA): TGTGCCAGCAGTGAACTAGCGGGATTTAGCAATGAGCAGTTCTTC.

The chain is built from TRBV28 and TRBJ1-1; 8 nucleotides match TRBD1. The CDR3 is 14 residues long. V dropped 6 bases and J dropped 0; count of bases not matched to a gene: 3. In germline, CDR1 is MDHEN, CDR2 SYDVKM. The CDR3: CASRAGGVNTEAFF. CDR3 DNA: TGTGCCAGCAGGGCAGGGGGCGTGAACACTGAAGCTTTCTTT.

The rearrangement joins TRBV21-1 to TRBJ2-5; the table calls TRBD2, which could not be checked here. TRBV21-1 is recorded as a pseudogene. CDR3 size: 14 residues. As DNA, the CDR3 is TGTGCCAGCAGCAAAGCGCGGAGGAATCGGACCCAGTACTTC. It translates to CASSKARRNRTQYF.

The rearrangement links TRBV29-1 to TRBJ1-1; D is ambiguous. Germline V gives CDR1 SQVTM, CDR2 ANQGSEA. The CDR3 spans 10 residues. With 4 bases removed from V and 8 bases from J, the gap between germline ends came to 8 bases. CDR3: CSVGDIEAFF. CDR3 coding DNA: TGCAGCGTTGGAGACATCGAAGCTTTCTTT.

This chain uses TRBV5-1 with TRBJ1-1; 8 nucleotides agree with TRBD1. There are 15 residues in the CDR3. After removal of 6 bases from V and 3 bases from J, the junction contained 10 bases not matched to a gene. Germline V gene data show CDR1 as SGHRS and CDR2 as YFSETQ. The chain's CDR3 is CASNTGTGSDTEAFF. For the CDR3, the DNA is TGCGCCAGCAACACCGGGACAGGAAGTGACACTGAAGCTTTCTTT.

Here the CDR3 reads CASTTHLSGANVLTF. CDR3 DNA: TGTGCCAGCACGACACATCTCTCTGGGGCCAACGTCCTGACTTTC. This chain joins TRBV28 and TRBJ2-6; D not resolved. The germline gives CDR1 MDHEN, CDR2 SYDVKM. The germline V and J ends were trimmed by 7 bases and 0 bases, with 10 bases remaining between them. This CDR3 comprises 15 residues.

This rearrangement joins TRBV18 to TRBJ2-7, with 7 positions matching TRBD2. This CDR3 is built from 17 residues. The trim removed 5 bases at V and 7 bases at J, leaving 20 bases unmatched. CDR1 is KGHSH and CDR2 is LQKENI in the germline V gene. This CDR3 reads CASSNRILVAGPGEQYF. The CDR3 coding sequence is TGTGCCAGCTCAAACCGAATACTCGTAGCGGGCCCAGGGGAGCAGTACTTC.

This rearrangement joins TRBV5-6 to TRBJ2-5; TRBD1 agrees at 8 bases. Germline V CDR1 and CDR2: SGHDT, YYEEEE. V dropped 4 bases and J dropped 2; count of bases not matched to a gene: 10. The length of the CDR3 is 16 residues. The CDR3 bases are TGTGCCAGCAGCCCGCTGAGGACAGGGCGGCAAGAGACCCAGTACTTC. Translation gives CASSPLRTGRQETQYF.

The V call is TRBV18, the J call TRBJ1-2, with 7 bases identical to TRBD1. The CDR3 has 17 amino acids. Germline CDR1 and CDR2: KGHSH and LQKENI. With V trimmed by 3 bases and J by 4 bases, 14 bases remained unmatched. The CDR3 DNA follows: TGTGCCAGCTCACCCTTACACGGACAGGTGTTTATCTATGGCTACACCTTC. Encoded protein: CASSPLHGQVFIYGYTF.

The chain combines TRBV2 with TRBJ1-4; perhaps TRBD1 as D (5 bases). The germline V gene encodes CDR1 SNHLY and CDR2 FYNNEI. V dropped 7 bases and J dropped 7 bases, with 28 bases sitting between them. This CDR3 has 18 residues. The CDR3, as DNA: TGTGCCAGCAAAGGGGTCGGGACTCCCTTGCAACTAGGTGAAAAACTGTTTTTT. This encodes CASKGVGTPLQLGEKLFF.

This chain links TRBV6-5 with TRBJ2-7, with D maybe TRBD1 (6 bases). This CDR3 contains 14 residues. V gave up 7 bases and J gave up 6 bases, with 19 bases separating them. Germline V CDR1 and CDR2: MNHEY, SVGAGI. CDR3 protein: CASTLTTRGGEQYF. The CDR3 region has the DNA TGTGCCAGCACTCTTACAACCAGGGGCGGCGAGCAGTACTTC.

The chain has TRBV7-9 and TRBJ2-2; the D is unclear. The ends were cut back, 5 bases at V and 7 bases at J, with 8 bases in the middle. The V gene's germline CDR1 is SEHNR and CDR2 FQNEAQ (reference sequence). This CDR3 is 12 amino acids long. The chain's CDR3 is CASSPRIGELFF. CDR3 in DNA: TGTGCCAGCAGCCCTCGTATCGGGGAGCTGTTTTTT.